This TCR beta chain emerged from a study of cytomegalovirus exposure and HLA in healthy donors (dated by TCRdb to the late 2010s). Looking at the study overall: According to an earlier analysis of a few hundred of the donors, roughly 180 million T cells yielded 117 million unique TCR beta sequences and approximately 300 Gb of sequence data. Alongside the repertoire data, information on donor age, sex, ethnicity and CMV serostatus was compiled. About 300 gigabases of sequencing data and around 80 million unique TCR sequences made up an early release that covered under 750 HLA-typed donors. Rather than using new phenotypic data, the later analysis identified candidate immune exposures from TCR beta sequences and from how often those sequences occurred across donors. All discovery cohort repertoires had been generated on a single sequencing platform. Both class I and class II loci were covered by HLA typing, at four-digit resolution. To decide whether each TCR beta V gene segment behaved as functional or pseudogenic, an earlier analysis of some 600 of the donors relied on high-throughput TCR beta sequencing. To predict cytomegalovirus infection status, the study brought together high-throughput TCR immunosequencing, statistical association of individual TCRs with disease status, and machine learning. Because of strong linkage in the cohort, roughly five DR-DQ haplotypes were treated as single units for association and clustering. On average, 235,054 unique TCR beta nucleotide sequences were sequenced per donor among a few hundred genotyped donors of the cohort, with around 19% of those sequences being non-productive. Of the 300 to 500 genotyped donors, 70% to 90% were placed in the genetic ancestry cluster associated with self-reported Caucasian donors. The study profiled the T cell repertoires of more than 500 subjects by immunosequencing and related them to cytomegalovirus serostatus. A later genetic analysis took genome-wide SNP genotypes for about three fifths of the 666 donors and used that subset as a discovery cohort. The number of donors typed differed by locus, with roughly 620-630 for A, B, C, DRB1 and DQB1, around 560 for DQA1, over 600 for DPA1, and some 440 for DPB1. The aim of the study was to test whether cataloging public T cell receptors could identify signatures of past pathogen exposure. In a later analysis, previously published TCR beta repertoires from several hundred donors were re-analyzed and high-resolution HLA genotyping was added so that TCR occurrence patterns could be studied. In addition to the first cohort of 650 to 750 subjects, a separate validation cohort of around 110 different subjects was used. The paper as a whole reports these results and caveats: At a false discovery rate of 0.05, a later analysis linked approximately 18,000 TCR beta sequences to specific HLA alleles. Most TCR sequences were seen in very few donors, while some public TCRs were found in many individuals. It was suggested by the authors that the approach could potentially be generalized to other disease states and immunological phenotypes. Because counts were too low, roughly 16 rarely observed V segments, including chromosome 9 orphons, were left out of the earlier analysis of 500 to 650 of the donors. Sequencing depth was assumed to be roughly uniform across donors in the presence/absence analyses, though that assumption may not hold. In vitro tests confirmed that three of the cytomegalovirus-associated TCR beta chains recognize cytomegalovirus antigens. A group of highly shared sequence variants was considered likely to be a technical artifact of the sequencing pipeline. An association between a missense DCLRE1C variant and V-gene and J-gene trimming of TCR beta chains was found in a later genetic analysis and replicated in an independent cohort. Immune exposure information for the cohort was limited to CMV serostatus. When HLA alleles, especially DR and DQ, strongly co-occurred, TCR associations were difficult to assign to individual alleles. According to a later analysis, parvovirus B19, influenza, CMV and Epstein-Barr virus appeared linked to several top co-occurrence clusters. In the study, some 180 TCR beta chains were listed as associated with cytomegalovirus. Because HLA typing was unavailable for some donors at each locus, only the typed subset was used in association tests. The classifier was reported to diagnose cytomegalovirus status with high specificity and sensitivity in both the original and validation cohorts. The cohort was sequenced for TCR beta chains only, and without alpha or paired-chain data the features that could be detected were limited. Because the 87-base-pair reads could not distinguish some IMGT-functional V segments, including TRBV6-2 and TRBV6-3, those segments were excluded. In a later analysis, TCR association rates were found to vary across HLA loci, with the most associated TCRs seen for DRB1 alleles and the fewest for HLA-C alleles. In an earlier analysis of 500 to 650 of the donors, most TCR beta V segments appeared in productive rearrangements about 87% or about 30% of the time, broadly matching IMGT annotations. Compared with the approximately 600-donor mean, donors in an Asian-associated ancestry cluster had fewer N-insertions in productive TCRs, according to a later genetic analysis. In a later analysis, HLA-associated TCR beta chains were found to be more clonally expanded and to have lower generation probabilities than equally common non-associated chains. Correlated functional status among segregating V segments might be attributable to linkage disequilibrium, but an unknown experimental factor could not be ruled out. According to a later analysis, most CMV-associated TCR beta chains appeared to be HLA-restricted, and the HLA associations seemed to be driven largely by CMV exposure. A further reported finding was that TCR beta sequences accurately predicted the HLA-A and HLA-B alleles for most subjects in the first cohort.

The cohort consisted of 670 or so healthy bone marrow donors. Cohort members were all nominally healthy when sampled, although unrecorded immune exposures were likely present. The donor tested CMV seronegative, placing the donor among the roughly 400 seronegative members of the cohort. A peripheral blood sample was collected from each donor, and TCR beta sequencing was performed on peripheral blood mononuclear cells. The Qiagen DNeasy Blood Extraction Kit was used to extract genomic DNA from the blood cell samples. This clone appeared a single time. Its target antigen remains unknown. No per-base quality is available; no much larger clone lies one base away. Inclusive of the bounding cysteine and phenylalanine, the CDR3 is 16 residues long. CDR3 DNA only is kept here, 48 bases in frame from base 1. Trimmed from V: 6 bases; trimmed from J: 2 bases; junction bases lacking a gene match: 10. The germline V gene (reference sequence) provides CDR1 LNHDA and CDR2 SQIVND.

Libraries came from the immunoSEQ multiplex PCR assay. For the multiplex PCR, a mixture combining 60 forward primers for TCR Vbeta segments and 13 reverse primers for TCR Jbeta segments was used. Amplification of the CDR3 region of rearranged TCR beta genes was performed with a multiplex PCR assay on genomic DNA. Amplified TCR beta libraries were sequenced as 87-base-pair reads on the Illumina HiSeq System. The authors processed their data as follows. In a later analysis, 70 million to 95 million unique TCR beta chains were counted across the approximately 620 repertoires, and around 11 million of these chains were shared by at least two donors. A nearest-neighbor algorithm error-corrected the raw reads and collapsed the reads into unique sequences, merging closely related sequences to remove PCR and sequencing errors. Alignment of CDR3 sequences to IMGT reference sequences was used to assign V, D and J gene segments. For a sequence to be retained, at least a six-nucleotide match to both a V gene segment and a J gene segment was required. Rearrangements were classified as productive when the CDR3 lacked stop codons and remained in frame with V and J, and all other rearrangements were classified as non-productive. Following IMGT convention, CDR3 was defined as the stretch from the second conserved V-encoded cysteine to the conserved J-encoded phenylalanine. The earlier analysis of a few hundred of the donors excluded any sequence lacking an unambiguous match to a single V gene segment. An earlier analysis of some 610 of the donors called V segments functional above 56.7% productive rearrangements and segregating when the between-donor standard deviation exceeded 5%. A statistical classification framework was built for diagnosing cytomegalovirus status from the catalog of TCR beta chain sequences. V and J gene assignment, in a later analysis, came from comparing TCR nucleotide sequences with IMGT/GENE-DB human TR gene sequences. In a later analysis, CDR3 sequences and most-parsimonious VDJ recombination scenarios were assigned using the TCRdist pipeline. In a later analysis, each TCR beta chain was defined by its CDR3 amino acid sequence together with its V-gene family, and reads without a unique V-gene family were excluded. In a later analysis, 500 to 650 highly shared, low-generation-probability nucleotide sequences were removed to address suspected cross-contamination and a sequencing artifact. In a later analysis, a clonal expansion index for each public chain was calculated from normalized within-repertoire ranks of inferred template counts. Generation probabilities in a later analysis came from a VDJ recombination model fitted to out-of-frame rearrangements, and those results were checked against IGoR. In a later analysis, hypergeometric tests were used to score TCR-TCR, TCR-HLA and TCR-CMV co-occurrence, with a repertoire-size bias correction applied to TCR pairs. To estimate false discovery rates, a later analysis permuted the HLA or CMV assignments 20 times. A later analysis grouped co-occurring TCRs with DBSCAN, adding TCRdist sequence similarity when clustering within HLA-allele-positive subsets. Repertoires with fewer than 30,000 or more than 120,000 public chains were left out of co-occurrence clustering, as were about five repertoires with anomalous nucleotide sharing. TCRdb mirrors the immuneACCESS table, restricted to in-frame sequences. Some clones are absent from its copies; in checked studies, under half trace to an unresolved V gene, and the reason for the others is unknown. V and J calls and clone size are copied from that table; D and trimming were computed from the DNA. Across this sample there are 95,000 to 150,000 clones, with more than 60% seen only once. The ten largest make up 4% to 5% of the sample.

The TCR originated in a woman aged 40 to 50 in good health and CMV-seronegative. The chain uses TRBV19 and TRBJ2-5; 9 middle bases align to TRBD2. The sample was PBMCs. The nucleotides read TGTGCCAGTAGCTCTTCGGGTAGCGGGGGACAAGAGACCCAGTACTTC. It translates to CASSSSGSGGQETQYF. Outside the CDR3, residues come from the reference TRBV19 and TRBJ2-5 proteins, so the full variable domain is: DGGITQSPKYLFRKEGQNVTLSCEQNLNHDAMYWYRQDPGQGLRLIYYSQIVNDFQKGDIAEGYSVSREKKESFPLTVTSAQKNPTAFYLCASSSSGSGGQETQYFGPGTRLLVL.